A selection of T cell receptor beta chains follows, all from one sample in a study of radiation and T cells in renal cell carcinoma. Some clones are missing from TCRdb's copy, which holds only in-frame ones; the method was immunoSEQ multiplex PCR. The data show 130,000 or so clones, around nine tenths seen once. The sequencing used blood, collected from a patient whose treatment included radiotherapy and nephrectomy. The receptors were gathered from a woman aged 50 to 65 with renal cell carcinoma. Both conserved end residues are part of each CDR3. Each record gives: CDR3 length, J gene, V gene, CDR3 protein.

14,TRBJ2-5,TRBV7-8,CASSSQGAGETQYF
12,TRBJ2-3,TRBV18,CASSPVGDTQYF
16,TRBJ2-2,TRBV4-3,CASSQDVGPPTGELFF
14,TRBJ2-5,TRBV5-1,CASSLESFQETQYF
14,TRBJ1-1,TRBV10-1,CASSRDRWGTEAFF
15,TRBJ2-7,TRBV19,CASSSAGTGGYEQYF
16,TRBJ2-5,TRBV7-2,CASSSIAGGGLETQYF
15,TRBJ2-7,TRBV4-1,CASSQGWDSTYEQYF
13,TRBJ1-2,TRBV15,CATSRDSNYGYTF
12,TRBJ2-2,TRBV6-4,CASSEIGRELFF
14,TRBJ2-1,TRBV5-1,CASSRESSYNEQFF
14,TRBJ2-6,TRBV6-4,CASSASKGANVLTF
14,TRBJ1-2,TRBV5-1,CASSVGDRTYGYTF
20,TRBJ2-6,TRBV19,CASSVIYPGLDPEGANVLTF
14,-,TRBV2,CASSERRESYEQYF
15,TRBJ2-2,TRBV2,CASSSSEPNTGELFF
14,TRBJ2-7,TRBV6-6,CASSYAGDPTGQYF
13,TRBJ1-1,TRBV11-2,CASSLGRGLGAFF
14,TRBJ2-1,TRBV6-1,CATFPGLASSEQFF
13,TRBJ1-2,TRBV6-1,CASSQQGLYGYTF
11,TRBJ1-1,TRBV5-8,CASSYYPEAFF
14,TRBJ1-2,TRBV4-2,CASSPRTGGHGYTF
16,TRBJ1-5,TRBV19,CASSIEKRGSNQPQHF
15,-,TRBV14,CASSRQTGLPYEQYF
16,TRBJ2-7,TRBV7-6,CASSLALGPRAYEQYF
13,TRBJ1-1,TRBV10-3,CAIGQGSNTEAFF
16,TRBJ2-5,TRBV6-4,CASSDSASGGPETQYF
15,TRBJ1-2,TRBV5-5,CASSLEMRTGGGYTF
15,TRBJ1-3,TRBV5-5,CASSLGSPSGNTIYF
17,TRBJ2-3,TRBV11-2,CASSLSPGMASTDTQYF
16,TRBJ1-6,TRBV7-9,CASSLVRVRGNSPLHF
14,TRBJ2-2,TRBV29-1,CSVAGSSNTGELFF